These 30 T cell receptor beta chains originate from one sample sequenced in a study of control samples from healthy donors and cancer patients. The repertoire was sequenced with immunoSEQ multiplex PCR; TCRdb's copy has only in-frame clones and lacks some. The table lists some 100,000 clones, roughly 90% of them singletons. The sequencing sample was made of blood. The receptors here all came from a woman in her fifties or sixties in good health.

The chain is built from TRBV19 and TRBJ1-4; 8 bases align to TRBD1. There are 15 residues in the CDR3. The V gene end was trimmed by 4 bases and the J gene end by 5 bases; junction bases not matched to a gene: 6. From germline, CDR1 is LNHDA and CDR2 SQIVND (reference sequence). Here the CDR3 DNA reads TGTGCCAGTAGTACCCGGACAGGGCGCAATGAAAAACTGTTTTTT. Its protein is CASSTRTGRNEKLFF. The whole variable domain, filled in from reference TRBV19 and TRBJ1-4, reads DGGITQSPKYLFRKEGQNVTLSCEQNLNHDAMYWYRQDPGQGLRLIYYSQIVNDFQKGDIAEGYSVSREKKESFPLTVTSAQKNPTAFYLCASSTRTGRNEKLFFGSGTQLSVL.

The chain has TRBV2 and TRBJ2-7; tentative D call: TRBD1 (6 bases). The length of the CDR3 is 14 residues. Per germline, CDR1 SNHLY and CDR2 FYNNEI. Trimming took off 7 bases at V and 2 bases at J, with 15 bases between the two ends. The CDR3 protein is CASTRPHRAYEQYV. The CDR3 bases are TGTGCCAGCACCAGACCCCACAGGGCCTACGAGCAGTACGTC.

The genes are TRBV19 and TRBJ2-2, with D perhaps matching TRBD1 (6 bases). This CDR3 contains 15 residues. CDR1 LNHDA and CDR2 SQIVND come from the germline V gene (reference sequence). V was shortened by 5 bases and J by 1 base, with 11 bases between the two germline ends. The CDR3 loop reads CASSPGHRNTGELFF. The DNA for the CDR3 is TGTGCCAGTAGTCCGGGACACCGGAACACCGGGGAGCTGTTTTTT.

This chain connects TRBV7-8 to TRBJ2-5; 8 positions match TRBD2. The CDR3 has 15 amino acids. The germline gives CDR1 SGHVS, CDR2 FQNEAQ. Unmatched junction bases numbered 8, after V lost 6 bases and J lost 2 bases. CDR3 amino acids: CASSPREGPQETQYF. As DNA, the CDR3 is TGTGCCAGCAGTCCCCGGGAGGGCCCTCAAGAGACCCAGTACTTC.

The chain links TRBV21-1 to TRBJ1-1. TRBV21-1 is shown as a pseudogene. This CDR3 comprises 14 residues. CDR3 region: CASSVAGNYTEAFF. Written as DNA, the CDR3 is TGTGCCAGCAGCGTGGCGGGGAACTACACTGAAGCTTTCTTT.

The genes are TRBV7-9 and TRBJ1-1; D ambiguous. CDR1 and CDR2 from the germline V gene are SEHNR and FQNEAQ (reference sequence). The CDR3 has 15 residues. Deletions cut 6 bases from V and 5 bases from J, with 19 bases between. CDR3 amino acids: CASSLTAPEGTEAFF. The CDR3 coding sequence is TGTGCCAGCAGTCTGACGGCCCCAGAAGGGACTGAAGCTTTCTTT. Drawing the rest from reference TRBV7-9 and TRBJ1-1, the complete variable domain is DTGVSQNPRHKITKRGQNVTFRCDPISEHNRLYWYRQTLGQGPEFLTYFQNEAQLEKSRLLSDRFSAERPKGSFSTLEIQRTEQGDSAMYLCASSLTAPEGTEAFFGQGTRLTVV.

This chain uses TRBV3-1 (or the pseudogene TRBV3-2) with TRBJ2-6, with D perhaps TRBD2 (5 bases). V lost 9 bases to trimming and J lost 3 bases, with 9 bases between them. The germline V gene has CDR1 LGHDT and CDR2 YNNKEL (reference sequence). CDR3 length: 13 amino acids. CDR3 bases: TGTGCCAGTGAACGGGGTGGGGCCAACGTCCTGACTTTC. This gives the protein CASERGGANVLTF.

This sequence joins TRBV30 and TRBJ2-7; D is unclear. Germline V lookup: CDR1 GTSNPN, CDR2 SVGIG (reference sequence). Trimming shortened V by 0 bases and J by 4 bases, and 10 bases separated the two germline ends. The CDR3 sequence is 13 residues long. In DNA, the CDR3 is TGTGCCTGGAGTGTACAAATGGGTTACGAGCAGTACTTC. It yields the protein CAWSVQMGYEQYF.

The chain couples TRBV2 to TRBJ2-1; 14 positions match TRBD2. Germline CDR1 SNHLY, CDR2 FYNNEI. CDR3 size: 15 residues. The V segment lost 10 bases and the J segment 6 bases; nucleotides outside the gene matches: 8. The DNA of the CDR3 is TGTGCCACCACGGAGACTAGCGGGAGGGCCAATGAGCAGTTCTTC. It is translated as CATTETSGRANEQFF.

The chain is built from TRBV5-6 and TRBJ2-3; the match to TRBD2 covers 8 bases. The CDR3 is 16 amino acids. Germline CDR1 is SGHDT and CDR2 is YYEEEE. V trimming: 2 bases; J trimming: 2 bases; junction bases outside the gene matches: 7. CDR3 in amino acids: CASSFSAGALTDTQYF. The CDR3 DNA reads TGTGCCAGCAGCTTCTCAGCGGGGGCCCTCACAGATACGCAGTATTTT.

The chain employs TRBV5-6 and TRBJ1-1; D unclear. CDR1 is SGHDT and CDR2 is YYEEEE in the germline V gene. V was trimmed by 3 bases and J by 1 base, leaving 4 bases between them. This CDR3 region has 12 residues. The CDR3 bases are TGTGCCAGCAGCTCGGCGAACACTGAAGCTTTCTTT. This translates into CASSSANTEAFF.

V usage is TRBV30 and J usage is TRBJ2-4, with D unresolved. CDR1 GTSNPN and CDR2 SVGIG come from the germline V gene (reference sequence). The CDR3 has 13 residues. The ends were cut back, 0 bases at V and 4 bases at J, with 7 bases in the middle. In DNA form, the CDR3 reads TGTGCCTGGAGTGTAAGGCAGAAAAACATTCAGTACTTC. Translation: CAWSVRQKNIQYF.

The J gene is TRBJ2-5, the V gene TRBV3-1 (or the pseudogene TRBV3-2); 14 bases align to TRBD2. The CDR3 length is 16 residues. CDR1 is LGHDT and CDR2 is YNNKEL in the germline V gene (reference sequence). J gave up 3 bases and V 3 bases, and 3 bases lay outside the gene matches. CDR3 sequence: CASSQGLAGAEETQYF. The CDR3, as DNA: TGTGCCAGCAGCCAGGGACTAGCGGGGGCAGAAGAGACCCAGTACTTC.

The rearrangement uses TRBV6-4 and TRBJ1-6; D is ambiguous. The CDR3 spans 15 residues. The germline V gene encodes CDR1 MRHNA and CDR2 SNTAGT. Trimming took off 3 bases at V and 6 bases at J, with 12 bases between the two ends. CDR3: CASSELGRGNSPLHF. The CDR3 bases are TGTGCCAGCAGTGAGTTGGGTCGCGGTAATTCACCCCTCCACTTT.

Only a few counts were recorded for this clone. The same CDR3 is also encoded by other DNA sequences in this sample. The CDR3 is CSVEVWDSSYNEQFF. DNA for the CDR3: TGCAGCGTTGAGGTATGGGACAGCTCCTACAATGAGCAGTTCTTC. V usage is TRBV29-1 and J usage is TRBJ2-1, with 7 bases lining up with TRBD1. V lost 3 bases to trimming and J lost 0 bases; unmatched junction nucleotides: 5. The CDR3 totals 15 residues. CDR1 and CDR2 (germline): SQVTM, ANQGSEA.

This clone was picked up one time. The CDR3 here is CASSAGGTGAKNIQYF. CDR3 bases: TGTGCCAGTAGTGCTGGGGGGACAGGGGCCAAAAACATTCAGTACTTC. The rearrangement links TRBV19 to TRBJ2-4; 9 bases map to TRBD1. The CDR3 is 16 amino acids. The V segment lost 5 bases and the J segment 1 base; nucleotides outside the gene matches: 6. Germline V lookup: CDR1 LNHDA, CDR2 SQIVND (reference sequence).

V is TRBV5-1 and J is TRBJ1-1; D gene uncertain. The CDR3 contains 15 residues. V shed 2 bases and J shed 0 bases, with 11 bases lying between them. Germline CDR1 is SGHRS and CDR2 is YFSETQ. The DNA of the CDR3 is TGCGCCAGCAGCTTCTTGCCAACCATGAACACTGAAGCTTTCTTT. It encodes CASSFLPTMNTEAFF.

This chain joins TRBV19 and TRBJ2-5, with D unclear. Germline CDR1 LNHDA, CDR2 SQIVND (reference sequence). Between the trimmed V and J ends, which lost 9 bases and 0 bases, there was a span of 11 bases. The length of the CDR3 is 13 residues. CDR3 in amino acids: CASKRPNQETQYF. As DNA, the CDR3 is TGTGCCAGCAAGAGGCCGAACCAAGAGACCCAGTACTTC.

This chain links TRBV27 with TRBJ2-5; D gene unclear. Trimming removed 1 base at V and 4 bases at J, with 4 bases between. The CDR3 runs to 12 residues. In germline, CDR1 is MNHEY, CDR2 SMNVEV (reference sequence). The CDR3 region is CASSLFGETQYF. CDR3 in DNA: TGTGCCAGCAGTTTATTCGGAGAGACCCAGTACTTC.

The CDR3 is CASSPSPRTGTYEQYV. The CDR3 bases are TGTGCCAGCAGTCCTAGTCCCAGGACAGGGACCTACGAGCAGTACGTC. V usage is TRBV28 and J usage is TRBJ2-7; 8 bases align to TRBD1. Germline loops: CDR1 MDHEN, CDR2 SYDVKM. The CDR3 covers 16 residues. The V gene end was trimmed by 5 bases and the J gene end by 2 bases; junction bases not matched to a gene: 11.

The rearrangement links TRBV5-4 to TRBJ2-3; tentatively, D is TRBD2 (5 bases). V was trimmed by 4 bases and J by 2 bases, leaving 14 bases between them. CDR1 and CDR2 from the germline V gene are SGHNT and YYREEE (reference sequence). This CDR3 region has 15 residues. The CDR3 nucleotides are TGTGCCAGCAGCCGGACTGCCCTTACCACAGATACGCAGTATTTT. As protein: CASSRTALTTDTQYF.

The chain has TRBV27 and TRBJ1-5; no reliable D call. Trimming stripped 5 bases from V and 3 bases from J, with 17 bases between. CDR1 and CDR2 from the germline V gene are MNHEY and SMNVEV (reference sequence). This CDR3 has 16 residues. CDR3 DNA: TGTGCCAGCAGTCCCCTTTTAGATACACCCAATCAGCCCCAGCATTTT. Protein: CASSPLLDTPNQPQHF.

V usage is TRBV24-1 and J usage is TRBJ2-1; D may correspond to TRBD1 or TRBD2 (6 bases each). This CDR3 region has 16 residues. V lost 1 base and J lost 5, with 14 bases in between. Germline-derived CDR1 and CDR2 are KGHDR and SFDVKD. CDR3 sequence: CATSDFLRGGDNEQFF. The CDR3 DNA is TGTGCCACCAGTGATTTTCTCAGGGGAGGTGACAATGAGCAGTTCTTC.

This clone turned up a few times. This sequence joins TRBV7-3 and TRBJ1-1; D might be TRBD1 (5 bases). Germline V gene data show CDR1 as SGHTA and CDR2 as FQGTGA. This CDR3 spans 15 amino acids. V dropped 5 bases and J dropped 4 bases, with 17 bases sitting between them. This CDR3 reads CASSPPGTRSTEAFF. The CDR3 nucleotides read TGTGCCAGCAGCCCCCCCGGGACTAGAAGCACTGAAGCTTTCTTT.

This clone was found a few times. The chain links TRBV7-3 to TRBJ2-1; D perhaps matches TRBD2 (6 bases). Germline lookup yields CDR1 SGHTA and CDR2 FQGTGA. V lost 4 bases and J 7 bases, leaving 14 bases between the germline ends. CDR3 length equals 14 residues. Here the CDR3 DNA reads TGTGCCAGCAGCTCGGGACTCCACGGGAATGAGCAGTTCTTC. Its protein product is CASSSGLHGNEQFF.

The chain couples TRBV29-1 to TRBJ1-2; the D gene is possibly TRBD1 (5 bases). The CDR3 has 12 residues. Germline CDR1 reads SQVTM; CDR2 reads ANQGSEA. Trimming took off 3 bases at V and 6 bases at J, with 11 bases between the two ends. This chain's CDR3 is CSVDNQGHGYTF. The CDR3 DNA sequence: TGCAGCGTTGATAATCAGGGCCATGGCTACACCTTC.

The rearrangement uses TRBV19 and TRBJ2-1; D remains ambiguous. This CDR3 is built from 13 residues. Germline V gives CDR1 LNHDA, CDR2 SQIVND (reference sequence). The germline V and J ends were trimmed by 4 bases and 6 bases, with 10 bases remaining between them. The CDR3 sequence: CASSNHGGNEQFF. Written as DNA, the CDR3 is TGTGCCAGTAGTAATCACGGTGGCAATGAGCAGTTCTTC.

The CDR3 coding sequence is TGTGCCAGCAGCTTTCAAGCTTATAGCACAGATACGCAGTATTTT. The encoded protein is CASSFQAYSTDTQYF. This sequence joins TRBV5-6 and TRBJ2-3; no clear D gene. Trimming stripped 2 bases from V and 0 bases from J, with 10 bases between. Germline V gene data show CDR1 as SGHDT and CDR2 as YYEEEE. The length of the CDR3 is 15 residues.

The chain links TRBV6-5 to TRBJ2-3; 8 nucleotides match TRBD2. The CDR3 contains 15 residues. The germline CDR1 and CDR2 sequences are MNHEY and SVGAGI. With 6 bases clipped from V and 4 bases from J, the junction kept 9 bases outside the gene matches. CDR3 region: CASSALGGGSDTQYF. The DNA of the CDR3 is TGTGCCAGCAGCGCCCTCGGGGGGGGGTCAGATACGCAGTATTTT.

The count of this clone is one. This sequence joins TRBV6-2 or TRBV6-3 and TRBJ1-1; no clear D. Germline V gene sequence: CDR1 MNHEY, CDR2 SVGEGT. Trimming took 4 bases from V and 1 from J, leaving 10 bases between them. The CDR3 covers 14 residues. The CDR3 DNA is TGTGCCAGCAGTTTCAGAGGGAGGAACACTGAAGCTTTCTTT. It specifies CASSFRGRNTEAFF.